Listed below are T cell receptor beta chains from one sample, sequenced in a study of blood T cell repertoires in COVID-19. The protocol was immunoSEQ multiplex PCR, while the TCRdb copy is restricted to in-frame clones and leaves out a portion. The sample consists of 180,000 or so clones, approximately 80% of them appearing once. Sequencing was carried out using PBMCs or T cells enriched from blood (not recorded which). The origin of the receptors is a man in his forties or fifties who had recovered from COVID-19. Each CDR3 is given without its conserved first and last residue. Only some rows state a clone size, as once, few, many or a class for expanded clones.

size: .; J: TRBJ2-3; V: TRBV30; CDR3: AWSVPPSGVSTDTQY
size: few; J: TRBJ1-6; V: TRBV7-2; CDR3: ASSSVGGLASLH
size: .; J: TRBJ2-5; V: TRBV24-1; CDR3: ATSDPKVTGIGSEETQY
size: .; J: TRBJ2-1; V: TRBV14; CDR3: ASSQEGQVRINEQF
size: .; J: TRBJ1-1; V: TRBV28; CDR3: ASSLRDGRTSTEAF
size: .; J: TRBJ1-2; V: TRBV6-1; CDR3: ASSEGTGKNYGYT
size: .; J: TRBJ2-7; V: TRBV28; CDR3: ASSGFTSSYEQY
size: .; J: TRBJ2-6; V: TRBV21-1; CDR3: ASSNLGSGANVLT
size: .; J: TRBJ2-4; V: TRBV11-2; CDR3: ASSLRQAIRAKNIQY
size: .; J: TRBJ2-5; V: TRBV28; CDR3: ASKRAGRETQY
size: .; J: TRBJ1-3; V: TRBV9; CDR3: ASSPGDTSGNTIY
size: once; J: TRBJ1-1; V: TRBV7-2; CDR3: ASSSPPQGRNTEAF
size: .; J: TRBJ2-3; V: TRBV10-3; CDR3: AISEYLLAGETDTQY
size: once; J: TRBJ2-5; V: TRBV28; CDR3: ASSFPRRGKETQY
size: .; J: TRBJ1-6; V: TRBV6-4; CDR3: ASSDSNSTGKNSPLH
size: .; J: TRBJ2-2; V: TRBV6-4; CDR3: ASTLRQGGNTGELF
size: .; J: TRBJ2-1; V: TRBV6-4; CDR3: ASSDSGVGRHEQF
size: .; J: TRBJ1-1; V: TRBV27; CDR3: AMRYGLWTEAF
size: .; J: TRBJ1-1; V: TRBV10-3; CDR3: AAVPGQANTEAF
size: .; J: TRBJ2-7; V: TRBV5-4; CDR3: ASSRQDYEQY
size: .; J: TRBJ1-2; V: TRBV29-1; CDR3: SVLQNYGYT
size: .; J: TRBJ1-1; V: TRBV18; CDR3: ASSPRDRGFTEAF
size: .; J: TRBJ1-6; V: TRBV24-1; CDR3: ATSDPSSSLNGYNSPLH
size: .; J: TRBJ2-5; V: TRBV6-5; CDR3: ATSMSQETQY
size: .; J: TRBJ2-1; V: TRBV5-1; CDR3: ASSLVVAGGSNEQF
size: .; J: TRBJ1-3; V: TRBV18; CDR3: ASSRGQGNTIY
size: few; J: TRBJ2-3; V: TRBV24-1; CDR3: ATSDLHPSGPSTDTQY
size: .; J: TRBJ1-6; V: TRBV7-6; CDR3: ASRSSATGQSSYNSPLH
size: .; J: TRBJ2-5; V: TRBV19; CDR3: ASSHEGQETQY
size: .; J: TRBJ1-6; V: TRBV5-4; CDR3: ASSLGTGLNSPLH
size: .; J: TRBJ1-6; V: TRBV9; CDR3: ASSAGGEANSPLH
size: .; J: TRBJ2-2; V: TRBV5-5; CDR3: ASSPSGGATGELF
size: .; J: TRBJ2-1; V: TRBV9; CDR3: ASSVDPHRGFNEQF
size: .; J: TRBJ1-1; V: TRBV5-6; CDR3: ASSSLTGNTEAF
size: .; J: TRBJ2-1; V: TRBV19; CDR3: ASKSSGTGGNEQF
size: .; J: TRBJ2-7; V: TRBV10-3; CDR3: ASTEADRPKEQY
size: .; J: TRBJ1-3; V: TRBV9; CDR3: ASSVGVDRLSGNTIY
size: .; J: TRBJ2-3; V: TRBV7-8; CDR3: ASSLEETDTQY
size: once; J: TRBJ2-7; V: TRBV11-2; CDR3: ASSLDAGSYEQY
size: .; J: TRBJ2-2; V: TRBV27; CDR3: ASSLGLAGLKSNTGELF
size: few; J: TRBJ1-6; V: TRBV7-6; CDR3: ASSLDRGRASYNSPLH
size: .; J: TRBJ2-4; V: TRBV11-2; CDR3: ASSYQGGIKNIQY
size: .; J: TRBJ1-1; V: TRBV18; CDR3: ASSPAQAGANTEAF
size: .; J: TRBJ2-2; V: TRBV7-3; CDR3: ASSYDSAGPGELF
size: .; J: TRBJ2-2; V: TRBV6-1; CDR3: ASRADDTGELF
size: .; J: TRBJ2-6; V: TRBV19; CDR3: ASRTTGSGANVLT
size: .; J: TRBJ2-7; V: TRBV6-1; CDR3: ASSEVASGQY
size: .; J: TRBJ2-1; V: TRBV9; CDR3: ASSVGDTHSYNEQF
size: .; J: TRBJ2-3; V: TRBV3-1/TRBV3-2; CDR3: ASSQDLKSTSTDTQY
size: .; J: TRBJ2-7; V: TRBV6-6; CDR3: ASSPGQSYEQY
size: .; J: TRBJ1-1; V: TRBV27; CDR3: ASSFQGMKDTEAF
size: .; J: TRBJ2-7; V: TRBV3-1/TRBV3-2; CDR3: ASSPYRGDEQY
size: .; J: TRBJ1-6; V: TRBV19; CDR3: ASSPGTGTSPLH
size: .; J: TRBJ1-6; V: TRBV3-1/TRBV3-2; CDR3: ASGSGENNSPLH
size: few; J: TRBJ1-5; V: TRBV6-6; CDR3: ASSYSLQGGQPQH